The clone carrying this T cell receptor (beta chain) showed up just a few times. Its antigen is as yet unknown. This record belongs to a study of cytomegalovirus exposure and HLA in healthy donors. Study-wide results and limits: In a later analysis, HLA-associated beta chains showed higher expansion and lower generation probabilities than comparable chains. The majority of CMV-associated TCR beta chains were reported as apparently HLA-restricted in a later analysis. Beyond CMV serostatus, there was no information to go on about immune exposure.

PCR employed 60 Vbeta and 13 Jbeta primers. Method: immunoSEQ multiplex PCR; TCRdb's copy keeps in-frame clones and lacks some. Among 200,000 to 300,000 clones listed, roughly four fifths were seen once. The receptor's source is a woman in her thirties or forties in good health and CMV-seropositive. Sequencing was done on a sample of PBMCs.

The CDR3 sequence: CASSSPGLGGRAGRFF. CDR3 bases: TGTGCCAGCAGCTCCCCAGGTTTGGGCGGGAGGGCCGGGAGGTTCTTC. The V call is TRBV11-3, the J call TRBJ2-1; 9 nucleotides line up with TRBD2. The trim removed 4 bases at V and 15 bases at J, leaving 19 bases unmatched. The CDR3 spans 16 residues. The germline V gene has CDR1 SGHNT and CDR2 YENEEA.